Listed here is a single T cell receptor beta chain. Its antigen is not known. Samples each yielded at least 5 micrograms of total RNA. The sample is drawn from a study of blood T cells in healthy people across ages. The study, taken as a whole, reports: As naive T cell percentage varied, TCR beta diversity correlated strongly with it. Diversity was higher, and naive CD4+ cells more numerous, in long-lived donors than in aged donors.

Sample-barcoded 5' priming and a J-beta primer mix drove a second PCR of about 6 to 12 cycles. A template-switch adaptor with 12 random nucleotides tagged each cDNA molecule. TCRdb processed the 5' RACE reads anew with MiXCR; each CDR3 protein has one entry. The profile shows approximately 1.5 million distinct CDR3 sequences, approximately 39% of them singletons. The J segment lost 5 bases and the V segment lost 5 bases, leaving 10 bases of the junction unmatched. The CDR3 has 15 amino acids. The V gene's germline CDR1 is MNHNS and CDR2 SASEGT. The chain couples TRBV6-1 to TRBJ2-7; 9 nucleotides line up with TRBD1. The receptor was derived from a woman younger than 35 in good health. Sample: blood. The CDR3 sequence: CASSPGGQGKHEQYF. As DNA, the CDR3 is TGTGCCAGCAGTCCAGGAGGACAGGGGAAGCACGAGCAGTACTTC.